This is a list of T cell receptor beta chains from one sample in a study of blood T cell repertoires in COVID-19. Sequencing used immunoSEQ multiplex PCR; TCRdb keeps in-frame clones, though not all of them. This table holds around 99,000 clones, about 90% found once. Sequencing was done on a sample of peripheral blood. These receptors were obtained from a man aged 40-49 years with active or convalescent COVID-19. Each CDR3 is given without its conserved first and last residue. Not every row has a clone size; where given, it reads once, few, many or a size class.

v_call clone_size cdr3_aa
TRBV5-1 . ASSLTRTGENGKLF
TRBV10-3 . AISVQGTGVHEQY
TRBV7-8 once ASSPERYGYT
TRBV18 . ASSPGQGGDNQPQH
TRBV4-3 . ASSREGGTNTGELF
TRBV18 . ASSYREPNSPLH
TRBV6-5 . ASSSGVGYGYT
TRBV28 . ASSSGQGGYGYT
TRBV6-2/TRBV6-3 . ASSYELGTSDLNEQF
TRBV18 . ASSPGLGETQY
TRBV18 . ASSLPGQNVYNEQF
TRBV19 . ASTDRQGAKNQPQH
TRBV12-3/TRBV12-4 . ASGSSPGTQY
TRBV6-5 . ASIWSGRFAEAF
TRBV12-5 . ASGLVLNRGGTEAF
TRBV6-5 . ASSNREGGEKLF
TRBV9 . ASSASSTGSSYEQY
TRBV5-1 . ASSLDRNTEAF
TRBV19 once AGRGGAFQYPSEQY
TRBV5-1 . ASSSALAGGPTYNEQF
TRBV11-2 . ASSLDYRESQPQH
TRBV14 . ASSQSPMEQF
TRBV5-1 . ASSFRDNDYGYT
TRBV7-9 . ASSSPRVTTNEKLF